This T cell receptor (beta chain) was obtained from a study of graft-versus-host responses after intestinal transplantation. Study-level findings and limits: GvH clones appeared in recipient marrow, some first in ileum or blood.

The data were produced by immunoSEQ multiplex PCR, yet TCRdb's version contains in-frame clones alone and is incomplete. The data contain about 71,000 clones, 94% of them singletons. This clone was observed once. The antigen remains unidentified. One end of the junction fails to match germline, which may point to a read error. Germline lookup yields CDR1 MGHRA and CDR2 YSYEKL. The CDR3 covers 17 residues. This sample comprised unstimulated CD8+ T cells sorted from spleen or lymph node cells, obtained before intestinal transplant. The genes are TRBV4-1 and TRBJ2-7, with D perhaps matching TRBD1 (6 bases). The receptor was isolated from a human donor who received an intestinal transplant. CDR3 in DNA: TGCGCCAACAGCCAAGGTATTTTGAGGGGGTTGAGGCCCGAGCAGTACTTC. Translating gives CANSQGILRGLRPEQYF.